One T cell receptor (beta chain) is described in this entry. The CDR3 totals 16 residues. V was pared by 2 bases and J by 5 bases, with 19 bases between. In germline, CDR1 is SGHRS, CDR2 YFSETQ. The sample belongs to a study of shared clonotypes between healthy human individuals. TCRdb's table, derived via immunoSEQ multiplex PCR, lists solely in-frame clones and lacks some. The sample records fewer than 2.5 million clones, over 85% being singletons. This chain uses TRBV5-1 with TRBJ1-2; D is undetermined. Sequencing input: naive CD4+ T cells from PBMCs. Documented subset: CD45RA+ positively selected. The source of this sequence is a man aged 18 to 29 in good health. Some clones in this sample may be carry-over from other donors' samples. Written as DNA, the CDR3 is TGCGCCAGCAGCTTTAACTCCAAGGCAGGAGGTTATGGCTACACCTTC. This codes for CASSFNSKAGGYGYTF.